One and the same sample provided the 4 T cell receptor beta chains below, sequenced in a study of Ad26.COV2.S vaccination and SARS-CoV-2 variants. Profiling relied on immunoSEQ multiplex PCR, and the TCRdb table lists in-frame clones only, not all of them. This table holds 300,000 to 400,000 clones, 88% found once. The treatment is: around 19 received Ad26.COV2.S at low or high dose, single or two shots; about 5 received placebo; per-sample allocation not given. Sampling was done on day 63 after the first vaccine or placebo injection. This specimen consisted of peripheral blood, obtained in a trial of Ad26.COV2.S vaccine versus placebo. All receptors come from a person between 18 and 65 years old who received the Ad26.COV2.S COVID-19 vaccine or a placebo.

The CDR3 loop reads CAISESRGLAGTGELFF. The CDR3 DNA reads as TGTGCCATCAGTGAGTCGCGGGGTTTAGCCGGCACCGGGGAGCTGTTTTTT. The chain carries TRBV10-3 and TRBJ2-2; a weak D match, TRBD2 (6 bases). Germline CDR1 is ENHRY and CDR2 is SYGVKD. The germline V and J ends were trimmed by 0 bases and 4 bases, with 15 bases remaining between them. The CDR3 is made up of 17 amino acids.

This chain uses TRBV7-3 with TRBJ2-2; 11 bases are shared with TRBD2. V was pared by 6 bases and J by 0 bases, with 6 bases of the junction left unmatched. Germline V gene lookup returns CDR1 SGHTA and CDR2 FQGTGA. The CDR3 contains 17 residues. CDR3 nucleotides: TGTGCCAGCAGGCGTCTAGCGGGGGGTACGAACACCGGGGAGCTGTTTTTT. Translation gives CASRRLAGGTNTGELFF.

This sequence joins TRBV30 and TRBJ2-1; D unresolved. CDR1 and CDR2 from the germline V gene are GTSNPN and SVGIG (reference sequence). Trimming cost V 5 bases and J 5 bases, with 13 bases left between them. The CDR3 extends over 13 amino acids. The DNA of the CDR3 is TGTGCCTGGGGCAGACAATTAAACAATGAGCAGTTCTTC. Translating it yields CAWGRQLNNEQFF.

J is TRBJ2-1 and V is TRBV6-4; D may be TRBD2 (6 bases). Germline V lookup: CDR1 MRHNA, CDR2 SNTAGT. V lost 4 bases and J lost 5, with 15 bases in between. This CDR3 is built from 15 residues. The CDR3 here is CASSGEAGRHNEQFF. CDR3 bases: TGTGCCAGCAGTGGGGAGGCGGGACGTCACAATGAGCAGTTCTTC.